Listed below are T cell receptor beta chains from one sample, sequenced in a study of shared clonotypes between healthy human individuals. Method: immunoSEQ multiplex PCR; TCRdb's copy keeps in-frame clones and lacks some. The sample lists approximately 590,000 clones, just under 97% occurring once. The sample comprised naive CD8+ T cells sorted from blood. The receptors originated from a woman under 40 in good health. Each CDR3 is given with its conserved first and last residue. Fields, in order: CDR3 DNA, CDR3 protein, V gene, J gene, D gene, clone size. The D gene is left open where the match is weak. Clone size, where shown, is once, few, many, or a class for clones that have expanded.

TGTGCCAGCAGTTTTTCACTAGCGGGGGGGTTAGATACGCAGTATTTT	CASSFSLAGGLDTQYF	TRBV27	TRBJ2-3	TRBD2	.
TGTGCCAGCAGCTTAGATCTGTACAATGAGCAGTTCTTC	CASSLDLYNEQFF	TRBV7-6	TRBJ2-1	.	once
TGCGCCAGCACGGGGGGCTGTGGCTACACCTTC	CASTGGCGYTF	TRBV23-1	TRBJ1-2	.	.
TGTGCCAGCAGTTACAACGGGAAAGGCTACGAGCAGTACTTC	CASSYNGKGYEQYF	TRBV6-5	TRBJ2-7	.	.
TGTGCCAGCAGTGAAAGAGATATCTCCTACGAGCAGTACTTC	CASSERDISYEQYF	TRBV6-1	TRBJ2-7	.	once
TGTGCCACCTCCGAGTACTTAGGACAGGTGAAAAACATTCAGTACTTC	CATSEYLGQVKNIQYF	TRBV28	TRBJ2-4	TRBD1	.
TGTGCCAGCAGTTTAATGGTAAACTACGAGCAGTACTTC	CASSLMVNYEQYF	TRBV28	TRBJ2-7	.	.
TGTGCCAGCAGCTTATCGGAGACCTACGAGCAGTACTTC	CASSLSETYEQYF	TRBV11-1	TRBJ2-7	.	.
TGTGCCAGCAGCTTAGGGGGCCCTACCTACGAGCAGTACTTC	CASSLGGPTYEQYF	TRBV7-2	TRBJ2-7	.	.
TGTGCCAGCAGCGTAGGCGGCACAGATACGCAGTATTTT	CASSVGGTDTQYF	TRBV9	TRBJ2-3	.	.
TGTGCCAGCAGTGAAGACCTCGGGGCCCGAGTCGGTGGGGCCAACGTCCTGACTTTC	CASSEDLGARVGGANVLTF	TRBV6-1	TRBJ2-6	.	once
TGTGCCAGCAATAAAGAGGCCTGGGATAATTCACCCCTCCACTTT	CASNKEAWDNSPLHF	TRBV7-8	TRBJ1-6	.	.
TGTGCCTGGAGTTCACAGGGGGGAGATACGCAGTATTTT	CAWSSQGGDTQYF	TRBV30	TRBJ2-3	TRBD1	.
TGTGCCTGGACAGGGGTCAACTCCTACGAGCAGTACTTC	CAWTGVNSYEQYF	TRBV30	TRBJ2-7	.	.
TGTGCCAGCTACGGGCTAGCGGGCACCTACGAGCAGTACTTC	CASYGLAGTYEQYF	TRBV28	TRBJ2-7	TRBD2	once
TGTGCCAGCAGACTCCTAACGGAAGCTTGGAGCAATCAGCCCCAGCATTTT	CASRLLTEAWSNQPQHF	TRBV28	TRBJ1-5	.	.
TGTGCCAGCAGCTTGGACGGGACGGATATGATTGAGCAGTTCTTC	CASSLDGTDMIEQFF	TRBV5-8	TRBJ2-1	.	.
TGCGCCAGCAGCTTGGGTCTTGGAGGCGAGCAGTACTTC	CASSLGLGGEQYF	TRBV5-1	TRBJ2-7	.	.
TGCGCCAGCAGTCAATCAGAGCCCGAGAATGAGCAGTTCTTC	CASSQSEPENEQFF	TRBV23-1	TRBJ2-1	.	.
TGCGCCAGCAGCTTGGACGGGAGCACCTACGAGCAGTACTTC	CASSLDGSTYEQYF	TRBV5-1	TRBJ2-7	.	.
TGTGCCAGCAGCTTAGACTCACAGGGAGGAGTGGTGACTGAAGCTTTCTTT	CASSLDSQGGVVTEAFF	TRBV7-2	TRBJ1-1	.	.
TGTGCCAGCAGCTCTTCCCCCGGGCTAGCGGGAAACATTCAGTACTTC	CASSSSPGLAGNIQYF	TRBV7-6	TRBJ2-4	TRBD2	.
TGTGCCAGCAGTGAAGGTCCCAACCCGGCGGGGTCCCACAAGGAGACCCAGTACTTC	CASSEGPNPAGSHKETQYF	TRBV6-1	TRBJ2-5	.	.
TGTGCCAGCAGTGAATTGTTGGCGGGATACGTAGAGCAGTTCTTC	CASSELLAGYVEQFF	TRBV6-1	TRBJ2-1	.	.
TGTGCCAGCAGTCACCGGTTTGAGCAGTACTTC	CASSHRFEQYF	TRBV28	TRBJ2-7	.	.
TGTGCCAGTAAGACCCAACAGGGAACAGATCAGCCCCAGCATTTT	CASKTQQGTDQPQHF	TRBV19	TRBJ1-5	.	.
TGCGCCAGCAGCGTAGACGACATATTCCAAGAGACCCAGTACTTC	CASSVDDIFQETQYF	TRBV5-1	TRBJ2-5	.	.
TGTGCCAGTAGTTGGAAAGCGGGAGCCTACAATGAGCAGTTCTTC	CASSWKAGAYNEQFF	TRBV19	TRBJ2-1	TRBD2	.
TGCGCCAGCGGGCCTAGCGGGAGAATCTACGAGCAGTACTTC	CASGPSGRIYEQYF	TRBV10-2	TRBJ2-7	TRBD2	.
TGCAGCGTTGTGCTAGCGGAGTTACCTAGCTCCTACAATGAGCAGTTCTTC	CSVVLAELPSSYNEQFF	TRBV29-1	TRBJ2-1	TRBD2	.
TGTGCCACCAGCAGAGGTGGCTACGAGCAGTACTTC	CATSRGGYEQYF	TRBV15	TRBJ2-7	.	.
TGTGCCAGCAGCCCACCCGGGACTAGCGGGTTTATCGGGGAGCTGTTTTTT	CASSPPGTSGFIGELFF	TRBV5-6	TRBJ2-2	TRBD2	.
TGTGCCAGCAGCCAAGGGGCGGGAGGGCTGACAGATACGCAGTATTTT	CASSQGAGGLTDTQYF	TRBV4-2	TRBJ2-3	TRBD2	.
TGTGCCAGCAGCCGAGGGGGTCAAGGCAATCAGCCCCAGCATTTT	CASSRGGQGNQPQHF	TRBV2	TRBJ1-5	.	once
TGTGCCAGCAGTGAATTAGGACTCCAGAACACTGAAGCTTTCTTT	CASSELGLQNTEAFF	TRBV25-1	TRBJ1-1	.	.
TGTGCCAGTAGTCAAACAGGCCAAGAGACCCAGTACTTC	CASSQTGQETQYF	TRBV19	TRBJ2-5	.	.
TGTGCCAGCTCTGATTCCTACGAGCAGTACTTC	CASSDSYEQYF	TRBV28	TRBJ2-7	.	.
TGTGCCAGCAGCTTTGGCGGGAGAGAGAAAGTCAATGAGCAGTTCTTC	CASSFGGREKVNEQFF	TRBV7-8	TRBJ2-1	TRBD2	.
TGTGCCAGCAGTTACGCAGGGAACTCCTACGAGCAGTACTTC	CASSYAGNSYEQYF	TRBV6-5	TRBJ2-7	.	once
TGTGCCAGCACTGTGAGTTCGACTAGCGGCCATACCGGGGAGCTGTTTTTT	CASTVSSTSGHTGELFF	TRBV2	TRBJ2-2	TRBD2	.
TGCAGCGTAGTGGGATGGTCGGGGAACACCGGGGAGCTGTTTTTT	CSVVGWSGNTGELFF	TRBV29-1	TRBJ2-2	.	few
TGTGCCAGCAGTGAAGAAGTTAGCGGGAGAAGTGTGGCTTGGGAGCAGTTCTTC	CASSEEVSGRSVAWEQFF	TRBV6-1	TRBJ2-1	TRBD2	.
TGTGCCAGCTCCCCTTTGGATGGAAATGAAAAACTGTTTTTT	CASSPLDGNEKLFF	TRBV9	TRBJ1-4	.	.
TGTGCCAGCAGTTTCCTAGCGGGATACGAGCAGTACTTC	CASSFLAGYEQYF	TRBV28	TRBJ2-7	TRBD2	.
TGCGCCAGCAGCCGCAGGGGAGGGACTGAAGCTTTCTTT	CASSRRGGTEAFF	TRBV5-1	TRBJ1-1	.	.
TGTGCCAGCAGTGAGAAGGGTAACTATGGCTACACCTTC	CASSEKGNYGYTF	TRBV25-1	TRBJ1-2	.	.
TGTGCCAGCAGCCAAGACCCGGGGGATAGCGGTCAGCCCCAGCATTTT	CASSQDPGDSGQPQHF	TRBV4-2	TRBJ1-5	.	.